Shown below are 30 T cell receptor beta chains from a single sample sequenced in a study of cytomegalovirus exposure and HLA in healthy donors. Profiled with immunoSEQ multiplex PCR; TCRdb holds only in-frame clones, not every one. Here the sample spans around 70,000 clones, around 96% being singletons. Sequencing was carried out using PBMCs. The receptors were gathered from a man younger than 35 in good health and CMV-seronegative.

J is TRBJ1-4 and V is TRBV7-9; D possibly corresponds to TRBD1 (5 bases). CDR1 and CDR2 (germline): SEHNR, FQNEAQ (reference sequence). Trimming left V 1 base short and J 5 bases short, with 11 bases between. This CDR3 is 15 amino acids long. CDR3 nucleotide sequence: TGTGCCAGCAGCTTAGACCAGGGCCCCAATGAAAAACTGTTTTTT. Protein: CASSLDQGPNEKLFF.

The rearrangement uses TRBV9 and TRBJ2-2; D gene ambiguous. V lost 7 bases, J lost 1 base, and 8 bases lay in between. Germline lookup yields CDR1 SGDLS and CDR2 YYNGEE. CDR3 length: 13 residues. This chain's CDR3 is CASGPWNTGELFF. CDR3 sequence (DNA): TGTGCCAGCGGGCCGTGGAACACCGGGGAGCTGTTTTTT. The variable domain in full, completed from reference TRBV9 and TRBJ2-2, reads DSGVTQTPKHLITATGQRVTLRCSPRSGDLSVYWYQQSLDQGLQFLIQYYNGEERAKGNILERFSAQQFPDLHSELNLSSLELGDSALYFCASGPWNTGELFFGEGSRLTVL.

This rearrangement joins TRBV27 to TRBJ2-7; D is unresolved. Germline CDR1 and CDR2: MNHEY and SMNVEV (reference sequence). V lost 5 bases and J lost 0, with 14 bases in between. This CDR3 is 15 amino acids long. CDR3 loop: CASSPTWAASYEQYF. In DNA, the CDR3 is TGTGCCAGCAGTCCCACATGGGCAGCCTCCTACGAGCAGTACTTC.

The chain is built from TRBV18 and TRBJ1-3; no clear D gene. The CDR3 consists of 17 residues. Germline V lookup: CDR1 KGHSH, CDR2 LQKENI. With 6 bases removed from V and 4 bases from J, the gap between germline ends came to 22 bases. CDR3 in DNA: TGTGCCAGCTCCCCCGAAGCGGGCGCGGATGCGGGAAACACCATATATTTT. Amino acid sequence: CASSPEAGADAGNTIYF.

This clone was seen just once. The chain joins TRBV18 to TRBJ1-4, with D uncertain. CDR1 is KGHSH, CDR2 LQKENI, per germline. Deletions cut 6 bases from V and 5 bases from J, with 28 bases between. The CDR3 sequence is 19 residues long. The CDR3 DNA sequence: TGTGCCAGCTCCCGGTTCCCCATGGGCGGGCCTACCTTAAATGAAAAACTGTTTTTT. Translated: CASSRFPMGGPTLNEKLFF.

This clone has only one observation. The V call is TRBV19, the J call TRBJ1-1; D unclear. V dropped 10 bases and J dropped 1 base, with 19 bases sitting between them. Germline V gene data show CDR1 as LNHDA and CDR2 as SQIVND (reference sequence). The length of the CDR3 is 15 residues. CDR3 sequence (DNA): TGTGCCAACTTATTGACACGCGACGGGAACACTGAAGCTTTCTTT. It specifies CANLLTRDGNTEAFF.

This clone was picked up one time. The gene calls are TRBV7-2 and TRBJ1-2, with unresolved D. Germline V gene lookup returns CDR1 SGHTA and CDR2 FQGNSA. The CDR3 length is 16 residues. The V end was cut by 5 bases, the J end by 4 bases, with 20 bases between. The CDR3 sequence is CASSNAPDTRGYGYTF. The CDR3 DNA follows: TGTGCCAGCAGCAACGCACCCGATACACGAGGCTATGGCTACACCTTC.

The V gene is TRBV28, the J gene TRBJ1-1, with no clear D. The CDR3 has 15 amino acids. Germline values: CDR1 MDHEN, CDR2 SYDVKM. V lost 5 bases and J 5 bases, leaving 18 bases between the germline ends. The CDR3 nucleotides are TGTGCCAGCAGTCCCACCCGTCTTTCAGGAACTGAAGCTTTCTTT. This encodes CASSPTRLSGTEAFF.

This CDR3 reads CASSSPGTVHGYTF. The CDR3 DNA follows: TGTGCCAGCAGCTCACCGGGGACAGTCCATGGCTACACCTTC. This chain joins TRBV2 and TRBJ1-2; 7 bases match TRBD1. Germline values: CDR1 SNHLY, CDR2 FYNNEI. Trimming took 6 bases from V and 6 from J; bases not matched to a gene: 10. The CDR3 length is 14 residues.

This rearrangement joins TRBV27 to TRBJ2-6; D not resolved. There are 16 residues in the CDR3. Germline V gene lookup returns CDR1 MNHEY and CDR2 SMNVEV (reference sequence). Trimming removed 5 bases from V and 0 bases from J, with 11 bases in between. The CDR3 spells CASSNTVDSGANVLTF. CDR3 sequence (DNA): TGTGCCAGCAGTAATACGGTCGACTCTGGGGCCAACGTCCTGACTTTC.

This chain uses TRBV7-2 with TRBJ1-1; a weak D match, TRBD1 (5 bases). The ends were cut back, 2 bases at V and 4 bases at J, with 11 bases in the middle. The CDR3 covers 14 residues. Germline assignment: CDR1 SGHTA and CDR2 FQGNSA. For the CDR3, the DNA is TGTGCCAGCAGCTTAAGACAGAGCAGCACTGAAGCTTTCTTT. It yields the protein CASSLRQSSTEAFF.

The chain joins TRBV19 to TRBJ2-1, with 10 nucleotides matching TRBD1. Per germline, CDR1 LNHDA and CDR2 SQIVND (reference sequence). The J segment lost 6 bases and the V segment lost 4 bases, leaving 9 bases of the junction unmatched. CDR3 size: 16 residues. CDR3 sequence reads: CASSTPRTGGINEQFF. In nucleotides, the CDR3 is TGTGCCAGTAGTACACCTAGGACAGGGGGAATCAATGAGCAGTTCTTC.

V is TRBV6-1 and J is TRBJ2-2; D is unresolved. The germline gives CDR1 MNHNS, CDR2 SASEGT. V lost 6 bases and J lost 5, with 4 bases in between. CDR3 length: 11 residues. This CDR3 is CASRRTGELFF. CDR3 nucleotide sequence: TGTGCCAGCAGGCGGACCGGGGAGCTGTTTTTT.

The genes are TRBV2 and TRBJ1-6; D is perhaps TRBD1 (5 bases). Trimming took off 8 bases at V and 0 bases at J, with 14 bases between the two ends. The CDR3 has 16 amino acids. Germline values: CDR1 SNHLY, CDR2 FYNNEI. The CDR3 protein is CASDQGFSSYNSPLHF. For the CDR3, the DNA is TGTGCCAGCGACCAGGGCTTTAGCTCCTATAATTCACCCCTCCACTTT.

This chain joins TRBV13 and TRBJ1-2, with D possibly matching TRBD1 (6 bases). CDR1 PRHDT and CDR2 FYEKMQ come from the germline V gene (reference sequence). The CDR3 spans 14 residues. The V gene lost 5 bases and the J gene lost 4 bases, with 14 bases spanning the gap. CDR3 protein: CASSKQQGGYGYTF. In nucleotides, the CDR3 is TGTGCCAGCAGCAAACAACAGGGTGGCTATGGCTACACCTTC.

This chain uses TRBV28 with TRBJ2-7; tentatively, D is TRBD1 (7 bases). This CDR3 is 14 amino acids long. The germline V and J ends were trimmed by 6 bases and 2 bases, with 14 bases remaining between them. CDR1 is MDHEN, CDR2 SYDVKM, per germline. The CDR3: CASRSPRGAYEQYF. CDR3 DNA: TGTGCCAGCAGGTCCCCCAGGGGGGCCTACGAGCAGTACTTC. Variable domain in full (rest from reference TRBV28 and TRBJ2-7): DVKVTQSSRYLVKRTGEKVFLECVQDMDHENMFWYRQDPGLGLRLIYFSYDVKMKEKGDIPEGYSVSREKKERFSLILESASTNQTSMYLCASRSPRGAYEQYFGPGTRLTVT.

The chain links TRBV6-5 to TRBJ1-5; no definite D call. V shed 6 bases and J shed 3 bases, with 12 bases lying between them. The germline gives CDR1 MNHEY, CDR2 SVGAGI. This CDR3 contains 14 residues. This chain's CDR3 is CASSREGYNQPQHF. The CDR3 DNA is TGTGCCAGCAGCCGCGAGGGATACAATCAGCCCCAGCATTTT.

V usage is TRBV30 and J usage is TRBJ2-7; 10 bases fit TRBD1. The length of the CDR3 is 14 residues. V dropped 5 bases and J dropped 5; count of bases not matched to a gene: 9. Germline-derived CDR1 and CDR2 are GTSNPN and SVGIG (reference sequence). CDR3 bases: TGTGCCTGGGACCCGGGACAGGGGTTCCACGAGCAGTACTTC. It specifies CAWDPGQGFHEQYF.

This CDR3 is CAWDGRGEAFF. The CDR3 DNA is TGTGCCTGGGACGGAAGGGGTGAAGCTTTCTTT. The rearrangement joins TRBV30 to TRBJ1-1, with D perhaps TRBD1 (5 bases). The CDR3 totals 11 residues. Deletions cut 5 bases from V and 7 bases from J, with 11 bases between. In germline, CDR1 is GTSNPN, CDR2 SVGIG (reference sequence).

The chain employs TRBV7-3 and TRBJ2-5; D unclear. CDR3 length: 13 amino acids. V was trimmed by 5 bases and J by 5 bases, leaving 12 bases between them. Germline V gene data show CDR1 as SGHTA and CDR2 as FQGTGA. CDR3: CASSPALGETQYF. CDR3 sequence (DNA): TGTGCCAGCAGCCCGGCTCTCGGGGAGACCCAGTACTTC.

CDR3 nucleotides: TGTGCCAGCAGCGATGGAGGGACTGAAGCTTTCTTT. Its translation: CASSDGGTEAFF. V and J are TRBV7-3 and TRBJ1-1; D unclear. Germline loops: CDR1 SGHTA, CDR2 FQGTGA. Trimming took 5 bases from V and 5 from J, leaving 9 bases between them. The CDR3 sequence is 12 residues long.

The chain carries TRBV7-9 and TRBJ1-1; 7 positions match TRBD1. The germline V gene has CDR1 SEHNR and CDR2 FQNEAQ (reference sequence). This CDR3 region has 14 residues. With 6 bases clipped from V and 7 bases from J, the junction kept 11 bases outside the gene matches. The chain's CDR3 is CASRSTGVLFEAFF. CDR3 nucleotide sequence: TGTGCCAGCAGGTCCACAGGGGTTCTATTTGAAGCTTTCTTT.

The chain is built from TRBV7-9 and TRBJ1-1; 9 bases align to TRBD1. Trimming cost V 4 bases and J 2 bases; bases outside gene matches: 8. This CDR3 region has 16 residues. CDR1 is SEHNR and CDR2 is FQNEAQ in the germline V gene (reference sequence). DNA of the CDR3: TGTGCCAGCAGCTCTTCTCCGGGACAGGGAAACACTGAAGCTTTCTTT. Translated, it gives CASSSSPGQGNTEAFF.

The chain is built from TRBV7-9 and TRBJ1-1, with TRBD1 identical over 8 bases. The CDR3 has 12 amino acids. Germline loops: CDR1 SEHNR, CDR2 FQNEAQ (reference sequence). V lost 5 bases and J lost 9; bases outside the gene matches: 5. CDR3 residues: CASSPGQGKAFF. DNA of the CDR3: TGTGCCAGCAGCCCCGGACAGGGAAAAGCTTTCTTT.

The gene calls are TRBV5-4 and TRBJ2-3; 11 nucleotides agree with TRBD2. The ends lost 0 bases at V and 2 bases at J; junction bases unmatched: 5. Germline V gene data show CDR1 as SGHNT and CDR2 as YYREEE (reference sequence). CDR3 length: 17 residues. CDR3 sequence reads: CASSLGVLAGVTDTQYF. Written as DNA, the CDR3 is TGTGCCAGCAGCTTGGGGGTACTAGCGGGGGTCACAGATACGCAGTATTTT. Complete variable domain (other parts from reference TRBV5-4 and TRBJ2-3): ETGVTQSPTHLIKTRGQQVTLRCSSQSGHNTVSWYQQALGQGPQFIFQYYREEENGRGNFPPRFSGLQFPNYSSELNVNALELDDSALYLCASSLGVLAGVTDTQYFGPGTRLTVL.

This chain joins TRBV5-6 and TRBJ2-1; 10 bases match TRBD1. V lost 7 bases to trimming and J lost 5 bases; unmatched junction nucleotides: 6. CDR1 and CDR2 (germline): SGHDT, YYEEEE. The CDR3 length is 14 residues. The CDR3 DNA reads TGTGCCAGCTCCCGGGACAGGGGCAACAATGAGCAGTTCTTC. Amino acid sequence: CASSRDRGNNEQFF.

Here the CDR3 reads CASSEATNYGYTF. Written as DNA, the CDR3 is TGTGCCAGCTCCGAAGCAACGAACTATGGCTACACCTTC. J is TRBJ1-2 and V is TRBV19; D unresolved. Germline loops: CDR1 LNHDA, CDR2 SQIVND (reference sequence). The CDR3 covers 13 residues. The germline V and J ends were trimmed by 9 bases and 2 bases, with 13 bases remaining between them.

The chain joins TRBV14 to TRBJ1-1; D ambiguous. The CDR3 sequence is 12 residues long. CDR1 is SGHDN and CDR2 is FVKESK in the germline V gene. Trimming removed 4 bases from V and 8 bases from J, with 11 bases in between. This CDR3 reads CASSPLIGEAFF. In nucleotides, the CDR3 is TGTGCCAGCAGCCCCCTGATCGGGGAAGCTTTCTTT.

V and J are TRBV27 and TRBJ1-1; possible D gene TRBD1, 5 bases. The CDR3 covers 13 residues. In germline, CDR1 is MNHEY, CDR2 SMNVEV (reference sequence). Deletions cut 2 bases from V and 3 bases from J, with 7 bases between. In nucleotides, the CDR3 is TGTGCCAGCAGTTTAGAAGGGGACACTGAAGCTTTCTTT. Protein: CASSLEGDTEAFF.

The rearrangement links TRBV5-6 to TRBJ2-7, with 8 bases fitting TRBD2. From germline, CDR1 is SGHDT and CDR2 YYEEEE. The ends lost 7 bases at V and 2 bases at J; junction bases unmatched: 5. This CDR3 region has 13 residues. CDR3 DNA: TGTGCCAGCTTCCGGGGGGGGACCTACGAGCAGTACTTC. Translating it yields CASFRGGTYEQYF.